The 27 T cell receptor beta chains reported below all come from one sample, sequenced in a study of cytomegalovirus exposure and HLA in healthy donors. PCR amplification relied on 60 Vbeta primers (plus 13 Jbeta primers). Sequencing was performed with immunoSEQ multiplex PCR; in TCRdb, only in-frame clones are kept and a portion is missing. The sample comprises approximately 130,000 clones, 85% to 90% of which are singletons, and 6% to 8% rests with the top ten. The sample was PBMCs. The origin of the receptors is a woman between 25 and 40 years old in good health and CMV-seropositive.

The chain joins TRBV5-1 to TRBJ2-3; TRBD2 matches at 7 bases. This CDR3 comprises 13 residues. J lost 6 bases, V lost 4 bases, and 5 bases had no gene match. Germline loops: CDR1 SGHRS, CDR2 YFSETQ. This CDR3 is CASSLLGGDTQYF. CDR3 DNA sequence: TGCGCCAGCAGCCTCTTGGGGGGGGATACGCAGTATTTT. Full variable domain (missing parts from reference TRBV5-1 and TRBJ2-3): KAGVTQTPRYLIKTRGQQVTLSCSPISGHRSVSWYQQTPGQGLQFLFEYFSETQRNKGNFPGRFSGRQFSNSRSEMNVSTLELGDSALYLCASSLLGGDTQYFGPGTRLTVL.

This sequence joins TRBV6-1 and TRBJ2-7, with 7 bases lining up with TRBD2. The CDR3 runs 14 residues. Looked up from germline, CDR1 is MNHNS and CDR2 is SASEGT. V was pared by 5 bases and J by 5 bases, with 9 bases of the junction left unmatched. CDR3 bases: TGTGCCAGCAGTTTAGCGGGCCGGGGCCACGAGCAGTACTTC. Protein sequence: CASSLAGRGHEQYF.

The chain employs TRBV6-5 and TRBJ2-1; maybe TRBD1 (6 bases). The length of the CDR3 is 13 residues. CDR1 and CDR2 from the germline V gene are MNHEY and SVGAGI. Trimming pared 5 bases from V and 10 bases from J, leaving 15 bases between. The CDR3 DNA sequence: TGTGCCAGCAGTAGGGGGAGAGTAAGCGAGCAGTTCTTC. Residues: CASSRGRVSEQFF.

The chain is built from TRBV5-4 and TRBJ2-1; a weak D match, TRBD1 (6 bases). CDR1 SGHNT and CDR2 YYREEE come from the germline V gene (reference sequence). CDR3 length: 14 residues. The V end lost 2 bases, the J end lost 4 bases, and 10 bases lay between the germline ends. The CDR3 DNA follows: TGTGCCAGCAGCTTCGCCGGACAGTACAATGAGCAGTTCTTC. As protein: CASSFAGQYNEQFF.

The V gene is TRBV6-1, the J gene TRBJ2-1, with 13 bases fitting TRBD2. From germline, CDR1 is MNHNS and CDR2 SASEGT. This CDR3 has 16 amino acids. Trimming cost V 4 bases and J 5 bases; bases outside gene matches: 5. The chain's CDR3 is CASSGLAGGFNNEQFF. The CDR3 DNA reads TGTGCCAGCAGTGGACTAGCGGGAGGATTCAACAATGAGCAGTTCTTC.

CDR3 nucleotide sequence: TGTGCCAGCCGGGGGGCGAGACTAGCGGGATCCGGGGAGCTGTTTTTT. Translated, it gives CASRGARLAGSGELFF. The chain couples TRBV9 to TRBJ2-2; TRBD2 agrees at 11 bases. V trimming: 7 bases; J trimming: 6 bases; junction bases outside the gene matches: 11. Germline V gene lookup returns CDR1 SGDLS and CDR2 YYNGEE. CDR3 length equals 16 residues.

In this sample, this clone turned up a few times. The V call is TRBV30, the J call TRBJ2-7, with a tentative D call TRBD1 (5 bases). Germline V lookup: CDR1 GTSNPN, CDR2 SVGIG (reference sequence). V lost 4 bases and J lost 5, with 12 bases in between. This CDR3 has 12 amino acids. In nucleotides, the CDR3 is TGTGCCTGGACCCGACAGTTCCACGAGCAGTACTTC. Protein sequence: CAWTRQFHEQYF.

To note about this clone: Additional DNA sequences in this sample encode the identical CDR3. The chain recombines TRBV2 with TRBJ2-7; 9 positions agree with TRBD1. The CDR3 is made up of 13 amino acids. Germline V gives CDR1 SNHLY, CDR2 FYNNEI. Unmatched junction bases numbered 7, after V lost 6 bases and J lost 7 bases. Here the CDR3 DNA reads TGTGCCAGCAGCGGGGGGACAGGGAGGGAGCAGTACTTC. Its translation: CASSGGTGREQYF.

The chain is built from TRBV9 and TRBJ2-1; possibly TRBD2 for D (5 bases). Germline CDR1 and CDR2: SGDLS and YYNGEE. CDR3 length: 15 amino acids. V dropped 4 bases and J dropped 0 bases, with 11 bases sitting between them. The CDR3 sequence: CASSLAGLSYNEQFF. The DNA of the CDR3 is TGTGCCAGCAGCTTAGCCGGACTCTCCTACAATGAGCAGTTCTTC.

This rearrangement joins TRBV4-2 to TRBJ2-1, with TRBD2 identical over 12 bases. The trim removed 4 bases at V and 15 bases at J, leaving 10 bases unmatched. Germline assignment: CDR1 LGHNA and CDR2 YNFKEQ. This CDR3 is built from 14 residues. CDR3 nucleotides: TGTGCCAGCAGCCCACGACTAGCGGGAGTATTCATGTTCTTC. It encodes CASSPRLAGVFMFF.

The V and J genes are TRBV27 and TRBJ1-5; perhaps TRBD1 as D (5 bases). CDR3 length: 14 residues. From germline, CDR1 is MNHEY and CDR2 SMNVEV (reference sequence). V lost 4 bases to trimming and J lost 2 bases, with 9 bases between them. DNA of the CDR3: TGTGCCAGCAGTTCCTCCAGGGGCAATCAGCCCCAGCATTTT. Encoded protein: CASSSSRGNQPQHF.

With respect to this clone: The sample carries other DNA sequences with the same CDR3. The chain joins TRBV5-1 to TRBJ2-1, with TRBD2 matching over 13 bases. The CDR3 runs 15 residues. The V gene's germline CDR1 is SGHRS and CDR2 YFSETQ. V dropped 3 bases and J dropped 7; count of bases not matched to a gene: 4. CDR3 sequence: CASSSGLAGVNEQFF. Written as DNA, the CDR3 is TGCGCCAGCAGCTCCGGACTAGCGGGGGTAAATGAGCAGTTCTTC.

This clone was seen a few times. The rearrangement uses TRBV2 and TRBJ1-6; 7 bases align to TRBD1. V lost 6 bases to trimming and J lost 5 bases; unmatched junction nucleotides: 10. The CDR3 is 16 amino acids. The germline V gene has CDR1 SNHLY and CDR2 FYNNEI. The CDR3 coding sequence is TGTGCCAGCAGACGATCCGGGACAGAGGATAATTCACCCCTCCACTTT. As protein: CASRRSGTEDNSPLHF.

Remarks on this clone: This sample includes further DNA sequences coding for the same CDR3. The chain links TRBV7-2 to TRBJ2-7, with 13 bases that match TRBD2. CDR3 length: 15 residues. The germline gives CDR1 SGHTA, CDR2 FQGNSA. J was trimmed by 3 bases and V by 5 bases; bases with no gene match: 4. In DNA, the CDR3 is TGTGCCAGCAGCCTCGGACTAGCGGGAGTCTACGAGCAGTACTTC. Amino acids: CASSLGLAGVYEQYF.

The J gene is TRBJ1-3, the V gene TRBV28; D remains unclear. The ends were cut back, 5 bases at V and 4 bases at J, with 9 bases in the middle. The CDR3 has 13 residues. CDR1 is MDHEN, CDR2 SYDVKM, per germline. The CDR3 DNA reads TGTGCCAGCAGTCCCCCCCCAGGAAACACCATATATTTT. The encoded protein is CASSPPPGNTIYF.

The V gene is TRBV11-3, the J gene TRBJ1-3, with D uncertain. This CDR3 has 16 residues. Per the germline V gene, CDR1 is SGHNT and CDR2 is YENEEA. The V and J ends lost 1 base and 2 bases respectively, with 12 bases between them. The CDR3 DNA reads as TGTGCCAGCAGCTTAGGGGCAGCCAGCACTGGAAACACCATATATTTT. Translation gives CASSLGAASTGNTIYF.

V usage is TRBV5-4 and J usage is TRBJ1-6, with D perhaps TRBD1 (5 bases). This CDR3 is 13 amino acids long. V lost 4 bases to trimming and J lost 9 bases, with 11 bases between them. In germline, CDR1 is SGHNT, CDR2 YYREEE (reference sequence). CDR3 sequence: CASSQADSSPLHF. CDR3 coding DNA: TGTGCCAGCAGCCAAGCCGACAGTTCACCCCTCCACTTT.

J is TRBJ1-2 and V is TRBV6-1; the D gene is possibly TRBD1 (6 bases). The V gene lost 6 bases and the J gene lost 7 bases, with 15 bases spanning the gap. CDR1 is MNHNS, CDR2 SASEGT, per germline. The CDR3 length is 13 residues. CDR3 protein: CASSDWGGRGYTF. In DNA form, the CDR3 reads TGTGCCAGCAGCGACTGGGGGGGCCGTGGCTACACCTTC.

V gene TRBV5-4 combines with J gene TRBJ1-4; D is perhaps TRBD1 (6 bases). The germline V gene encodes CDR1 SGHNT and CDR2 YYREEE (reference sequence). The CDR3 totals 15 residues. V lost 0 bases and J lost 3, with 9 bases in between. This CDR3 reads CASSLDREANEKLFF. The CDR3 coding sequence is TGTGCCAGCAGCTTGGACAGGGAAGCTAATGAAAAACTGTTTTTT.

The chain links TRBV2 to TRBJ2-1; 7 nucleotides align to TRBD1. From germline, CDR1 is SNHLY and CDR2 FYNNEI. Germline trimming cut 4 bases from V and 9 bases from J; bases unmatched to any gene: 3. This CDR3 has 12 residues. CDR3: CASSGQGVEQFF. For the CDR3, the DNA is TGTGCCAGCAGTGGTCAGGGGGTTGAGCAGTTCTTC.

The chain links TRBV27 to TRBJ2-7; 10 bases are shared with TRBD1. The CDR3 extends over 14 amino acids. V lost 2 bases and J lost 5; bases outside the gene matches: 3. Germline-derived CDR1 and CDR2 are MNHEY and SMNVEV (reference sequence). The CDR3 spells CASSLRQGADEQYF. CDR3 sequence (DNA): TGTGCCAGCAGTTTACGACAGGGGGCCGACGAGCAGTACTTC.

The chain is built from TRBV9 and TRBJ2-1, with D perhaps TRBD1 (5 bases). Germline V lookup: CDR1 SGDLS, CDR2 YYNGEE. The germline V and J ends were trimmed by 0 bases and 8 bases, with 15 bases remaining between them. This CDR3 spans 15 amino acids. CDR3 in amino acids: CASSVEGANLYEQFF. CDR3 nucleotide sequence: TGTGCCAGCAGCGTAGAAGGGGCAAATCTCTATGAGCAGTTCTTC.

A single count supports this clone. This chain joins TRBV5-1 and TRBJ1-1; D is possibly TRBD1 (6 bases). This CDR3 spans 14 amino acids. Per the germline V gene, CDR1 is SGHRS and CDR2 is YFSETQ. V dropped 4 bases and J dropped 6 bases, with 16 bases sitting between them. The CDR3 sequence: CASSLRAGVAEAFF. Here the CDR3 DNA reads TGCGCCAGCAGCCTTAGAGCAGGGGTGGCTGAAGCTTTCTTT.

The chain employs TRBV6-6 and TRBJ2-7; D not certain. V lost 8 bases and J lost 1, with 9 bases in between. The CDR3 is 12 residues long. Germline CDR1 MNHNY, CDR2 SVGAGI (reference sequence). CDR3 coding DNA: TGTGCCAGCGGTGTCAGTTCCTACGAGCAGTACTTC. This encodes CASGVSSYEQYF.

Concerning this clone itself: A junction end diverges from the germline sequence, so it may reflect a read error. The V and J genes are TRBV7-9 and TRBJ2-3, with a tentative D call TRBD1 (6 bases). The length of the CDR3 is 10 residues. Germline CDR1 SEHNR, CDR2 FQNEAQ (reference sequence). The CDR3 nucleotides read TGTTCCAGTCAGGGGGATACGCAGTATTTT. It encodes CSSQGDTQYF.

V is TRBV30 and J is TRBJ1-1; D is perhaps TRBD1 (5 bases). Germline lookup yields CDR1 GTSNPN and CDR2 SVGIG (reference sequence). The CDR3 extends over 13 amino acids. Trimming removed 5 bases from V and 0 bases from J, with 10 bases in between. CDR3 DNA sequence: TGTGCCTGGGGGGCCATCATGAACACTGAAGCTTTCTTT. It encodes CAWGAIMNTEAFF.

The gene calls are TRBV20-1 and TRBJ2-3; unclear D gene. The CDR3 runs 11 residues. Germline CDR1 and CDR2: DFQATT and SNEGSKA (reference sequence). The CDR3 reads CSVSKSDTQYF. CDR3 in DNA: TGCAGCGTCTCTAAGTCAGATACGCAGTATTTT.